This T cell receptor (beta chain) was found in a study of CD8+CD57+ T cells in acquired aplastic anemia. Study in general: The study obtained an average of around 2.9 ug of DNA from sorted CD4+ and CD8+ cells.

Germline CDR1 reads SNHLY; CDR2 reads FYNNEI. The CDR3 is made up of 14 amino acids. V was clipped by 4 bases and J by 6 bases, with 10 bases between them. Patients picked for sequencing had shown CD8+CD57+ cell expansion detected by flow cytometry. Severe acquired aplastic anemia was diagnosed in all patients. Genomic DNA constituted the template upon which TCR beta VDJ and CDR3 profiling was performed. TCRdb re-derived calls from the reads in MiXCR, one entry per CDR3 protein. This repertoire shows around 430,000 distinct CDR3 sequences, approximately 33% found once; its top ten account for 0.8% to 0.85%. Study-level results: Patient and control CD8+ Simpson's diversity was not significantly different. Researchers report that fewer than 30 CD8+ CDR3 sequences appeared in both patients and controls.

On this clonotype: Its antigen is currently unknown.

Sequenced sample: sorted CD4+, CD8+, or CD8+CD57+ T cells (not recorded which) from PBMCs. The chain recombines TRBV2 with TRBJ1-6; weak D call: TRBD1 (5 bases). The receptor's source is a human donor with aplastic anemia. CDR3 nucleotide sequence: TGTGCCAGCAGTGCTAGGGACGGTAATTCACCCCTCCACTTT. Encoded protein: CASSARDGNSPLHF.